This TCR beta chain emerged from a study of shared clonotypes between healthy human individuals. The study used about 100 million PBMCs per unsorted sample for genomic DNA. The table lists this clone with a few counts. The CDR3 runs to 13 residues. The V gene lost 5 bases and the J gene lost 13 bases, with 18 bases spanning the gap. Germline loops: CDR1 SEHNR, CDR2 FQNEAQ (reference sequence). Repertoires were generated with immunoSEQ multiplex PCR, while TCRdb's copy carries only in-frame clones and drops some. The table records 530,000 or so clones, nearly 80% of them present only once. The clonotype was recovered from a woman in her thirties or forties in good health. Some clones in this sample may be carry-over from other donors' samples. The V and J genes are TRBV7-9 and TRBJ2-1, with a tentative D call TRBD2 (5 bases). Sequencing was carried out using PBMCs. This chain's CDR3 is CASSGGLAHRQFF. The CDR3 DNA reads TGTGCCAGCAGCGGTGGGCTAGCACACCGACAGTTCTTC.